The count of the clone carrying this T cell receptor (beta chain) is one. The data were obtained in a study of blood T cell repertoires in COVID-19. Study-level information: Both acute and convalescent COVID-19 samples were obtained from the United States, Italy and Spain. PBMCs, B-cell-depleted T cells, or T cells were the source of the cDNA or gDNA that made up the material.

In the study's own analysis: Using reference gene primer amplification, nucleated cell counts were estimated. The assay was immunoSEQ multiplex PCR, and TCRdb's table has in-frame clones only and misses some. Clone size and the V and J calls come from that table; the DNA yielded D and trimming. The sample includes about 130,000 clones, about four fifths of them seen just once. In germline, CDR1 is KGHSH, CDR2 LQKENI. CDR3 length equals 14 residues. V gave up 0 bases and J gave up 0 bases, with 5 bases separating them. The origin of this receptor is a woman between 45 and 65 years old with acute or convalescent COVID-19. V gene TRBV18 combines with J gene TRBJ1-1; D remains unclear. Sequencing was performed on peripheral blood. The CDR3, as DNA: TGTGCCAGCTCACCACCCCAATTGAACACTGAAGCTTTCTTT. Its protein is CASSPPQLNTEAFF.